One sample yielded the 3 T cell receptor beta chains listed below, sequenced in a study of identical twins. TCRdb itself ran the 5' RACE reads through MiXCR, one entry per CDR3 protein. The table lists hundreds of thousands of distinct CDR3 sequences, roughly 7% of them singletons. This same sample was also part of a study on yellow fever vaccine responses in identical twins.

Sequencing was performed on memory (CD45RO+) T cells sorted from blood. These receptors were taken from a woman aged 18-29 years in good health.

This clonotype was counted ten times or more. CDR3 in DNA: TGTGCCAGCAGTTGGGGAACCGGGGAGCTGTTTTTT. It yields the protein CASSWGTGELFF. This rearrangement joins TRBV28 to TRBJ2-2; D not certain. The CDR3 totals 12 residues. Trimming shortened V by 4 bases and J by 5 bases, and 5 bases separated the two germline ends. Germline V gives CDR1 MDHEN, CDR2 SYDVKM.

This clonotype showed up many times. The V gene is TRBV20-1, the J gene TRBJ2-1, with D maybe TRBD2 (6 bases). With 3 bases removed from V and 5 bases from J, the gap between germline ends came to 8 bases. CDR1 is DFQATT, CDR2 SNEGSKA, per germline (reference sequence). This CDR3 contains 12 residues. CDR3 nucleotides: TGCAGTGCTAGGAGGGAGGACAATGAGCAGTTCTTC. It is translated as CSARREDNEQFF.

This clonotype was seen a few times. The CDR3 spells CASSPQEGGEQYV. The CDR3 DNA is TGTGCCAGCTCACCACAGGAGGGGGGCGAGCAGTACGTC. The V and J genes are TRBV18 and TRBJ2-7; D is possibly TRBD1 or TRBD2 (6 bases each). With 1 base removed from V and 6 bases from J, the gap between germline ends came to 10 bases. The CDR3 sequence is 13 residues long. Germline assignment: CDR1 KGHSH and CDR2 LQKENI.